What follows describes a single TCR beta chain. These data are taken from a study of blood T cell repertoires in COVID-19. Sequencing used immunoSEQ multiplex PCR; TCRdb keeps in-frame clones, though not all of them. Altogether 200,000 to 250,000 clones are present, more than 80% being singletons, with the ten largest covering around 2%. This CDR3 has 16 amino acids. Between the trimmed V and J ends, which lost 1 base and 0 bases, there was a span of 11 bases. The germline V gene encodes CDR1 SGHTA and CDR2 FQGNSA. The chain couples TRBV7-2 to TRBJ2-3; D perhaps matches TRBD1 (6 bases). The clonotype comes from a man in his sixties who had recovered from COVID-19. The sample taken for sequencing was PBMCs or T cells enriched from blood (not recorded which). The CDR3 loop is CASSLVGGFSTDTQYF. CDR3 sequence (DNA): TGTGCCAGCAGCTTAGTAGGGGGATTTAGCACAGATACGCAGTATTTT.